The source of this TCR beta chain is a study of CD8 T cells in ankylosing spondylitis (dated by TCRdb to between 2016 and 2019). Context from the whole study: To find TCR variants linked to disease, the study profiled T cell receptor beta repertoires in ankylosing spondylitis patients and healthy donors. Peripheral blood was sampled, and synovial fluid was additionally collected from ankylosing spondylitis patients. The whole study cohort included 90 to 120 healthy donors and roughly 24 ankylosing spondylitis patients. Overall results and qualifications from the work: Blood from ankylosing spondylitis patients appeared to be characterized by a TCR beta motif made up of seven or eight highly homologous amino acid variants. According to the report, matched synovial fluid samples from ankylosing spondylitis patients were significantly enriched for the disease-linked clones. The disease-linked clones showed a CD8+ phenotype and occurred at relatively low frequencies in peripheral blood. Some of the motif variants had been reported before in the synovial fluid and blood of reactive arthritis patients, a finding that suggests common disease-initiation mechanisms.

A single count supports this clonotype. This clone's antigen is unknown. Per-base qualities were not stored, and no clone one base away is much larger. Sequencing instrument: Illumina HiSeq 2500. TCR beta libraries were prepared by quantitative 5'-RACE with molecular barcodes. For the original study's pipeline: A new computational method, built on a probabilistic model of VDJ rearrangement, was used to identify disease-linked TCR variants. The public reads were reprocessed in TCRdb via fastp at Q25 and MiXCR, keeping in-frame beta chains. Under each unique CDR3 protein, matching rows form one entry showing the most common genes and DNA. The V and J calls were determined by TCRdb, not by the authors. This sample has 350,000 to 550,000 distinct CDR3 sequences in its table, and roughly 25% of those were observed once. The ten largest make up about 1% of the sample. The specimen sequenced was blood, either unsorted or a sorted T cell fraction (not recorded which). The sequence was obtained from a male donor with ankylosing spondylitis.

The DNA sequence is given as TGCAGTGCTAGAGAGGGGGGCGCGGAGACCCAGTACTTC. It codes for CSAREGGAETQYF. This chain is built from TRBV20-1 and TRBJ2-5, with the D call perhaps TRBD1 or TRBD2, as 6 bases match in each case. Including cysteine and phenylalanine, the CDR3 has 13 amino acids. CDR3 DNA is the only sequence kept; it has 39 bases, read in frame from the first base. V lost 0 bases and J lost 5 bases; the stretch between them is 10 bases long. Via the germline V gene (reference sequence), CDR1 is DFQATT and CDR2 SNEGSKA.